This T cell receptor beta chain was sequenced during a study of T-cell reconstitution after alpha-beta-depleted transplantation in children. Findings of the study overall: Alpha-beta T cells about two months after transplant reportedly derived from several hundred expanded graft clones. Among T cells one year after transplant, newly produced cells accounted for most counts and diversity. From surviving recipient T cells and thymic progenitors came the high day-60 TCRbeta diversity observed in some patients.

This clonotype was seen more than once but under ten times. Its matching antigen is unknown. V was clipped by 3 bases and J by 9 bases; unmatched bases: 11. The CDR3 covers 15 residues. Germline CDR1 is MNHNS and CDR2 is SASEGT. Construction of the TCRbeta library involved unique molecular identifiers. TCRdb reprocessed the PCR reads via MiXCR and lists one record per CDR3 protein. Among about a million distinct CDR3 sequences, about 31% were seen once, and the ten largest hold 25% to 35%. Sequences were derived from PBMCs, mostly from graft donor cells, sampled 360 days after TCRalphabeta/CD19-depleted stem cell transplant. V and J are TRBV6-1 and TRBJ1-5; 7 bases map to TRBD1. The clonotype originates from a boy less than two years old who had a stem cell transplant for SCID, so the T cells may come from the graft donor. The CDR3 DNA reads as TGTGCCAGCAGTGATAGACAGGGCCTAAAATGGCCCCAGCATTTT. It specifies CASSDRQGLKWPQHF.